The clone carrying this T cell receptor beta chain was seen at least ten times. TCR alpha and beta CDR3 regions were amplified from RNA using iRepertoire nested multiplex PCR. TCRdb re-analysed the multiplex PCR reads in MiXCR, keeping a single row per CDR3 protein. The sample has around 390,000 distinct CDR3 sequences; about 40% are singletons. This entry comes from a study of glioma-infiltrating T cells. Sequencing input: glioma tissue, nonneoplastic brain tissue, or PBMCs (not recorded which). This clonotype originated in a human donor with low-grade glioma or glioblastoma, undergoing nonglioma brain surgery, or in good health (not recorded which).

The CDR3 DNA follows: TGTGCCAGCAGTCCTCGAACGGGACAGTTCACAGATACGCAGTATTTT. This sequence encodes CASSPRTGQFTDTQYF. The chain uses TRBV28 and TRBJ2-3; 7 bases align to TRBD1. There are 16 residues in the CDR3. The V segment lost 5 bases and the J segment 2 bases; nucleotides outside the gene matches: 10. The germline CDR1 and CDR2 sequences are MDHEN and SYDVKM.